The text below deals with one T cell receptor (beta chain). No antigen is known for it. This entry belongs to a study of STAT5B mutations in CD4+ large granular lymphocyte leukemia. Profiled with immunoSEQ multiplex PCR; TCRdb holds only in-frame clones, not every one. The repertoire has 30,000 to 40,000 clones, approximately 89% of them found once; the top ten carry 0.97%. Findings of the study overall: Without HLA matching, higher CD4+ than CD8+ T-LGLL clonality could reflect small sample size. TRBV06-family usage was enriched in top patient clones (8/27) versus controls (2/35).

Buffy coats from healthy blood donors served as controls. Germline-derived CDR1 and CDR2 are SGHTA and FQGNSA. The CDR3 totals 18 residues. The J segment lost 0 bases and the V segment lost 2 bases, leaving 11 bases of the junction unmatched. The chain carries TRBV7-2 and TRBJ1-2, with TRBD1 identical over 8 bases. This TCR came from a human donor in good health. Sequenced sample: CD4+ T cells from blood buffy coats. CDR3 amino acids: CASSLRRDRKQANYGYTF. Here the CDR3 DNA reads TGTGCCAGCAGCTTAAGGCGGGACAGGAAACAAGCTAACTATGGCTACACCTTC.